This T cell receptor beta chain originates from a study of cytomegalovirus exposure and HLA in healthy donors. The study, taken as a whole, reports: Most CMV-associated TCR beta chains were later found to appear HLA-restricted. Rarity marked most TCR sequences, yet some public TCRs occurred in many donors.

In regard to this clone: Its target is unknown.

Primers: 60 Vbeta forward and 13 Jbeta reverse. The table came from immunoSEQ multiplex PCR; TCRdb's copy has only in-frame clones and leaves some out. Among around 200,000 clones listed, about 81% were seen once. The origin of this receptor is a woman younger than 30 in good health and CMV-seronegative. Specimen: PBMCs.

CDR3 amino acids: CASNRLQAMNTEAFF. CDR3 sequence (DNA): TGTGCCAGTAATCGGCTCCAGGCAATGAACACTGAAGCTTTCTTT. The gene calls are TRBV19 and TRBJ1-1, with D hard to call. CDR1 is LNHDA, CDR2 SQIVND, per germline (reference sequence). This CDR3 contains 15 residues. V lost 7 bases and J lost 0, with 15 bases in between.